These 8 T cell receptor beta chains were sequenced from one sample in a study of blood T cell repertoires in COVID-19. The method was immunoSEQ multiplex PCR; TCRdb's version includes in-frame clones alone and lacks a portion of them. The sample carries approximately 82,000 clones, approximately 90% recorded once. The sequenced sample consisted of peripheral blood. The receptors here all came from a man in his sixties or seventies with active or convalescent COVID-19.

This clone appeared a few times. This chain joins TRBV5-4 and TRBJ1-2, with 7 bases matching TRBD1. The length of the CDR3 is 14 residues. Trimming at V came to 4 bases and at J to 5 bases, leaving 8 bases not matched to a gene. CDR1 is SGHNT, CDR2 YYREEE, per germline (reference sequence). The CDR3 reads CASSPDRVDYGYTF. DNA of the CDR3: TGTGCCAGCAGCCCCGACAGGGTAGATTATGGCTACACCTTC.

The gene calls are TRBV12-3 or TRBV12-4 and TRBJ1-2; D is unresolved. There are 13 residues in the CDR3. V was pared by 7 bases and J by 2 bases, with 11 bases between. CDR3 DNA sequence: TGTGCCAGCACCTCGGGTCCCAACTATGGCTACACCTTC. Protein product: CASTSGPNYGYTF.

This clone was counted once. The rearrangement links TRBV5-6 to TRBJ2-5; 13 bases align to TRBD2. Germline CDR1 SGHDT, CDR2 YYEEEE. CDR3 length: 16 amino acids. Trimming cost V 4 bases and J 4 bases; bases outside gene matches: 7. This CDR3 is CASSRFRLAGGETQYF. The CDR3 DNA reads TGTGCCAGCAGCCGCTTCAGACTAGCGGGAGGAGAGACCCAGTACTTC.

The rearrangement links TRBV6-6 to TRBJ2-7; D is undetermined. The CDR3 sequence is 14 residues long. Trimming stripped 5 bases from V and 2 bases from J, with 13 bases between. Germline CDR1 reads MNHNY; CDR2 reads SVGAGI (reference sequence). The CDR3, as DNA: TGTGCCAGCAGTCTCCGGTCACCTCCCTACGAGCAGTACTTC. This codes for CASSLRSPPYEQYF.

V gene TRBV3-1 (or the pseudogene TRBV3-2) combines with J gene TRBJ1-3; weak D call: TRBD1 (5 bases). Germline V gene lookup returns CDR1 LGHDT and CDR2 YNNKEL (reference sequence). The CDR3 contains 16 residues. V lost 2 bases, J lost 2 bases, and 13 bases lay in between. For the CDR3, the DNA is TGTGCCAGCAGCCAATTCGCAGGGATGACTGGAAACACCATATATTTT. Its translation is CASSQFAGMTGNTIYF.

This sequence joins TRBV5-4 and TRBJ2-1; 9 bases align to TRBD2. This CDR3 comprises 16 residues. After removal of 5 bases from V and 4 bases from J, the junction contained 10 bases not matched to a gene. Per germline, CDR1 SGHNT and CDR2 YYREEE (reference sequence). CDR3 DNA sequence: TGTGCCAGCAGGGGGTCCGGGACTAGCCCTTACAATGAGCAGTTCTTC. This encodes CASRGSGTSPYNEQFF.

The V call is TRBV6-2 or TRBV6-3, the J call TRBJ1-1; D not certain. Trimming left V 5 bases short and J 4 bases short, with 8 bases between. Germline CDR1 MNHEY, CDR2 SVGEGT. There are 12 residues in the CDR3. Here the CDR3 DNA reads TGTGCCAGCAGTCTACGGGGCACTGAAGCTTTCTTT. Translating it yields CASSLRGTEAFF.

This chain links TRBV11-3 with TRBJ2-3; 15 bases fit TRBD2. Germline V gene data show CDR1 as SGHNT and CDR2 as YENEEA. The CDR3 is 16 amino acids. V shed 3 bases and J 3 bases; nucleotides not matched to a gene: 1. CDR3: CASSLGLAGGTDTQYF. The CDR3 DNA reads TGTGCCAGCAGCTTGGGACTAGCGGGAGGTACAGATACGCAGTATTTT.